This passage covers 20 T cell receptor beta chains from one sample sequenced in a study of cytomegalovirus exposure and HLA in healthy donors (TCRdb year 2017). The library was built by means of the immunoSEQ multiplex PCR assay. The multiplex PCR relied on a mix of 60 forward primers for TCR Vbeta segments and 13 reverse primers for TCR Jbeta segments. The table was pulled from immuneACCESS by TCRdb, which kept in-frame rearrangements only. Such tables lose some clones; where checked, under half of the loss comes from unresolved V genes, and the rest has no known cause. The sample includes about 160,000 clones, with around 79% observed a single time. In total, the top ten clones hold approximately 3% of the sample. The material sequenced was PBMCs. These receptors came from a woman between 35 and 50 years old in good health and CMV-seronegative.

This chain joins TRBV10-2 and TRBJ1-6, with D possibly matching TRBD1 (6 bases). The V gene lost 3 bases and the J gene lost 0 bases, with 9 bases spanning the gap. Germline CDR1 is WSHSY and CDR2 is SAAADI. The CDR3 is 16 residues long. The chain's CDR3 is CASSDGQSSYNSPLHF. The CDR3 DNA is TGCGCCAGCAGTGACGGACAGAGCTCCTATAATTCACCCCTCCACTTT.

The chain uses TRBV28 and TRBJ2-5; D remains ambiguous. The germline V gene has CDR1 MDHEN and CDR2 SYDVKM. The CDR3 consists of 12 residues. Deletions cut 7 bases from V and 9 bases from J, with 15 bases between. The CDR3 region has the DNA TGTGCCAGCAAGCTAGGTTCATCTTCCCAGTACTTC. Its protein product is CASKLGSSSQYF.

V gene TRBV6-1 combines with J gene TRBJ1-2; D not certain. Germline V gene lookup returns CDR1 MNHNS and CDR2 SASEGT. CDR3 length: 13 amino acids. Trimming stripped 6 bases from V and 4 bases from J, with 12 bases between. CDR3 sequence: CASSAGSPYGYTF. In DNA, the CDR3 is TGTGCCAGCAGCGCCGGGTCGCCCTATGGCTACACCTTC.

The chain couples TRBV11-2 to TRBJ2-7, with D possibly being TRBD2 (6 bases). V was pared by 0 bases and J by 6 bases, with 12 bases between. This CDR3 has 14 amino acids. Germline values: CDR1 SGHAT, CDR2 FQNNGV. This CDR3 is CASSLEGRSFEQYF. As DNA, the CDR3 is TGTGCCAGCAGCTTAGAAGGGAGGAGCTTCGAGCAGTACTTC.

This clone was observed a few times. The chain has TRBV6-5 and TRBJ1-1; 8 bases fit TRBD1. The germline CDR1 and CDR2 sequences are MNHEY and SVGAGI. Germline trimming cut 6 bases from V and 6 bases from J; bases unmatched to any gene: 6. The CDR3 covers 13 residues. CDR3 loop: CASSQGAGSEAFF. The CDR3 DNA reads TGTGCCAGCAGCCAGGGGGCTGGCTCTGAAGCTTTCTTT.

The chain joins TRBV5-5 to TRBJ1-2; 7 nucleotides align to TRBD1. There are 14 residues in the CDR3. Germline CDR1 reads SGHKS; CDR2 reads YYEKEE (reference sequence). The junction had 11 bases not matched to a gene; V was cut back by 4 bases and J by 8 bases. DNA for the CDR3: TGTGCCAGCAGCGACCAGTCCAGGGGGAGCGGCTACACCTTC. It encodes CASSDQSRGSGYTF.

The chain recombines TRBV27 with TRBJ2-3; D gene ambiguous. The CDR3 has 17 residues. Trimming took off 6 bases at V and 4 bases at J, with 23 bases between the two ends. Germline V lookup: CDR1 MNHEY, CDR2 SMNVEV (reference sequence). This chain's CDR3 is CASSPRVTGSFADTQYF. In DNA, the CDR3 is TGTGCCAGCAGCCCTCGCGTTACGGGTTCTTTCGCAGATACGCAGTATTTT.

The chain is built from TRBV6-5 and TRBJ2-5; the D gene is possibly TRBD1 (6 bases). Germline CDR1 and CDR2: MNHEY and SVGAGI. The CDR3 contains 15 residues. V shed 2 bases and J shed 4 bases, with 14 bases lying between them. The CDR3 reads CASSYQEGVGETQYF. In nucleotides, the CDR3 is TGTGCCAGCAGTTACCAAGAGGGGGTGGGAGAGACCCAGTACTTC.

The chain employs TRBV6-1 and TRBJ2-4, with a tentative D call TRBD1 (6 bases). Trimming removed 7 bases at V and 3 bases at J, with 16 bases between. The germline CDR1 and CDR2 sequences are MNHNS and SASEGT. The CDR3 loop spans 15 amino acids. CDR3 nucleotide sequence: TGTGCCAGCATTCAGACAGGAGTTGGCAAAAACATTCAGTACTTC. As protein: CASIQTGVGKNIQYF.

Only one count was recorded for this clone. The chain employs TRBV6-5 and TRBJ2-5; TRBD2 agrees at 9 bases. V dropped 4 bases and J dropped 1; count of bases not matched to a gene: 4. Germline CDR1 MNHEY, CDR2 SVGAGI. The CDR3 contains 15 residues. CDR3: CASSSERGVQETQYF. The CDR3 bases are TGTGCCAGCAGTTCCGAGCGGGGGGTCCAAGAGACCCAGTACTTC.

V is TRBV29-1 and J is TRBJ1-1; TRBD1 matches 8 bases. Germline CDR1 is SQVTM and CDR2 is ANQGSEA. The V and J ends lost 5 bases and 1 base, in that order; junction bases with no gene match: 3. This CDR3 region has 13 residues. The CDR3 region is CSVLGQENTEAFF. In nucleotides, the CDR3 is TGCAGCGTTCTGGGACAGGAGAACACTGAAGCTTTCTTT.

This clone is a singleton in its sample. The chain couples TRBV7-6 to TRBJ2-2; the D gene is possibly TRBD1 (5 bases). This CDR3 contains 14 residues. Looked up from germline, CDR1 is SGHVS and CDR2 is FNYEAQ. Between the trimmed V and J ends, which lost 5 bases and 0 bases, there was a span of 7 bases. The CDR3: CASSRTTNTGELFF. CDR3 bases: TGTGCCAGCAGCCGGACAACGAACACCGGGGAGCTGTTTTTT. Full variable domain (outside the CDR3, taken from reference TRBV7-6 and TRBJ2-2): GAGVSQSPRYKVTKRGQDVALRCDPISGHVSLYWYRQALGQGPEFLTYFNYEAQQDKSGLPNDRFSAERPEGSISTLTIQRTEQRDSAMYRCASSRTTNTGELFFGEGSRLTVL.

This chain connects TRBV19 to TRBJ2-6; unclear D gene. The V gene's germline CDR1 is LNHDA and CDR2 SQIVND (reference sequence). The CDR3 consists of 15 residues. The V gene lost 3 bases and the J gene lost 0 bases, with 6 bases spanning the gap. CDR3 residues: CASSIWSSGANVLTF. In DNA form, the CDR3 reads TGTGCCAGTAGTATTTGGAGCTCTGGGGCCAACGTCCTGACTTTC.

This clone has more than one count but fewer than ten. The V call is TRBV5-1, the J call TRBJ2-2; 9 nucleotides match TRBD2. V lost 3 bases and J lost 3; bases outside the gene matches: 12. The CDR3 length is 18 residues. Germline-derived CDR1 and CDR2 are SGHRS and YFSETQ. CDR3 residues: CASSSNKRLAEHTGELFF. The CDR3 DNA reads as TGCGCCAGCAGCTCCAACAAACGACTAGCGGAGCACACCGGGGAGCTGTTTTTT.

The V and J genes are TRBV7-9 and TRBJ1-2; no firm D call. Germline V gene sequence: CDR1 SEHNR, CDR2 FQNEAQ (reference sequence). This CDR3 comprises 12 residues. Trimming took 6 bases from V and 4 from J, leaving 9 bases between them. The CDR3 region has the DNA TGTGCCAGCAGTTATAGAGTCTATGGCTACACCTTC. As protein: CASSYRVYGYTF.

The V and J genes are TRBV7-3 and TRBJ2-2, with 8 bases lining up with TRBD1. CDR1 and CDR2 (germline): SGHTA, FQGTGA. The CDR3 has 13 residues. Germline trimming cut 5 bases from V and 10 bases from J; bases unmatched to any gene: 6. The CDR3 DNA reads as TGTGCCAGCAGCCCACGACAGGGGACGGAGCTGTTTTTT. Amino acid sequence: CASSPRQGTELFF.

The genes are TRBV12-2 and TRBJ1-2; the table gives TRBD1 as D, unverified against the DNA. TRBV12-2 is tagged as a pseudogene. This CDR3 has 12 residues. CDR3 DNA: TGTGCAAGTCGCTTACAGGTCCGAGGCTACACCTTC. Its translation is CASRLQVRGYTF.

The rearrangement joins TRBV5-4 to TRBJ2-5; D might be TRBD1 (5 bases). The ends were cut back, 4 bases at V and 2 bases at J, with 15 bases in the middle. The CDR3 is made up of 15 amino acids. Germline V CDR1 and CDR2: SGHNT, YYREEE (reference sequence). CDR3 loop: CASSLLPQGQETQYF. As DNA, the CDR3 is TGTGCCAGCAGCCTCCTCCCCCAGGGACAAGAGACCCAGTACTTC.

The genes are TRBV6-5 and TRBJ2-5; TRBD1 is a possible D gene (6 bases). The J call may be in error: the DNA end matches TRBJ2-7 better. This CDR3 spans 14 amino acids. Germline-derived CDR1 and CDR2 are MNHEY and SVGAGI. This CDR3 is CASRLRQVSYEQYF. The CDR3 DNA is TGTGCCAGCAGACTGCGACAGGTATCCTACGAGCAGTACTTC.

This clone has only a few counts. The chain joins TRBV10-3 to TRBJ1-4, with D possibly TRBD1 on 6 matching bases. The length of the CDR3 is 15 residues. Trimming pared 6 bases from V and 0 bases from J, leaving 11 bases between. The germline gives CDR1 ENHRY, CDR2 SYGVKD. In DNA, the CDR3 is TGTGCCATCAGCTCACAGGGAACAACTAATGAAAAACTGTTTTTT. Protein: CAISSQGTTNEKLFF.